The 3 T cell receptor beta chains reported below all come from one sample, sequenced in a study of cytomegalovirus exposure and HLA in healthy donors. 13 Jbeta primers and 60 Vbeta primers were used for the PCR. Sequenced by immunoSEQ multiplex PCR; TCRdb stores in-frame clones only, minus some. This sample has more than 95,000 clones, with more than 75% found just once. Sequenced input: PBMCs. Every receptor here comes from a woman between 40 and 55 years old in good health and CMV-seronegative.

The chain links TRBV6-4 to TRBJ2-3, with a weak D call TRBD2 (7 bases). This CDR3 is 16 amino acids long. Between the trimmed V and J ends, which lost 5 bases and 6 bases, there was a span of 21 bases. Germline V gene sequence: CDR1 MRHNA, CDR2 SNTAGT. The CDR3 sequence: CASSKTGTMGADTQYF. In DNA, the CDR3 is TGTGCCAGCAGTAAAACCGGGACTATGGGGGCCGATACGCAGTATTTT.

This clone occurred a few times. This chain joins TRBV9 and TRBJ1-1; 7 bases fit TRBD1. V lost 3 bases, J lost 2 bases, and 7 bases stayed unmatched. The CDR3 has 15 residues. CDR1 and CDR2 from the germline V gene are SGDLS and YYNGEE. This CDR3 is CASSAEQGFNTEAFF. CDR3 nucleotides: TGTGCCAGCAGCGCAGAACAGGGGTTTAACACTGAAGCTTTCTTT.

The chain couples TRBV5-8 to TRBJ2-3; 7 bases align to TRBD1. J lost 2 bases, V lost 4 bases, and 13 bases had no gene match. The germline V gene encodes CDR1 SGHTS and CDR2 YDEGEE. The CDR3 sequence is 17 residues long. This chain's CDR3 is CASSPGAGGFITDTQYF. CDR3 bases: TGTGCCAGCAGCCCAGGGGCAGGGGGTTTCATCACAGATACGCAGTATTTT.